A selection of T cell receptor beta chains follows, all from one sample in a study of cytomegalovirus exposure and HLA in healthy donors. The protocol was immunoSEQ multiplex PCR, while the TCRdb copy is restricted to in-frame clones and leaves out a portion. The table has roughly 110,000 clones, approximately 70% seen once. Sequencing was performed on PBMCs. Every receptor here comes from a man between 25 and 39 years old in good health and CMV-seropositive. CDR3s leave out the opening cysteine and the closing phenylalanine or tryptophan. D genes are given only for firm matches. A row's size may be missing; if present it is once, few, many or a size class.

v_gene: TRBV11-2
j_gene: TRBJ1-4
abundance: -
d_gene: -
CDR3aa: ASSLSGIRATNEKLF

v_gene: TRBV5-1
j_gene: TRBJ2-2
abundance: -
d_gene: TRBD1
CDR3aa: ASSRDRRAGELF

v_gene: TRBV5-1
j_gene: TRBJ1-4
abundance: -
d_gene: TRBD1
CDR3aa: ASSSDGQGATNEKLF

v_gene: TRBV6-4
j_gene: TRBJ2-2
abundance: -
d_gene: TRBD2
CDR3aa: ASSDSAGGHTGELF

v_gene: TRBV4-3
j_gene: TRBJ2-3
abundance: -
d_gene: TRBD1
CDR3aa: ASSHRGQGTDTQY

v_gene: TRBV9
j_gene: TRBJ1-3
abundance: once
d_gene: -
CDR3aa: ASSQGGGSGNTIY

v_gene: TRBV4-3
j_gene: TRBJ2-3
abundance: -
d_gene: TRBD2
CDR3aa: ASSPLREGRGDTQY

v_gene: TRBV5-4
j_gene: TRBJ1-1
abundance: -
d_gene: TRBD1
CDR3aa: ASSHGQGRVNTEAF

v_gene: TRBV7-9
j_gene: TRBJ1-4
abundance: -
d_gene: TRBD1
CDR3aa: ASSLTLRGPEKLF

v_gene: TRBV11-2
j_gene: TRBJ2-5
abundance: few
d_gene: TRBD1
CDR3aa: ASSLETGVYATQY